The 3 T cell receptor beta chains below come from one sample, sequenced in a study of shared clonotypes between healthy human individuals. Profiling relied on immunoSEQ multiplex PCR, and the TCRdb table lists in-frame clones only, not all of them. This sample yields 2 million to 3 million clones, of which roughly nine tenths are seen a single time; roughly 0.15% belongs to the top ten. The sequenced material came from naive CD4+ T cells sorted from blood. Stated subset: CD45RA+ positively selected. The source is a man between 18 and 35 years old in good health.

CDR3 region: CASSSRQGRYEAFF. For the CDR3, the DNA is TGTGCCAGCAGTTCCAGACAGGGGCGATATGAAGCTTTCTTT. This chain joins TRBV6-5 and TRBJ1-1; 8 bases line up with TRBD1. V dropped 4 bases and J dropped 7; count of bases not matched to a gene: 8. This CDR3 is built from 14 residues. CDR1 MNHEY and CDR2 SVGAGI come from the germline V gene.

The CDR3 DNA sequence: TGCGCCAGCAGCTTGAGACCGAATACCATGAACACTGAAGCTTTCTTT. It yields the protein CASSLRPNTMNTEAFF. The chain combines TRBV5-1 with TRBJ1-1; D is ambiguous. Between the trimmed V and J ends, which lost 1 base and 0 bases, there was a span of 13 bases. The CDR3 sequence is 16 residues long. CDR1 SGHRS and CDR2 YFSETQ come from the germline V gene.

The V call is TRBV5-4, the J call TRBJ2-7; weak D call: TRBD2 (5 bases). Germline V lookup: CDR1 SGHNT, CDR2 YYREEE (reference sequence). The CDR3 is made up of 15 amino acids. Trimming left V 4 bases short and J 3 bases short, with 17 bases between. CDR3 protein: CASSDPRRGSYEQYF. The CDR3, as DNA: TGTGCCAGCAGCGATCCTCGTAGAGGGAGCTACGAGCAGTACTTC.